The sequence of this T cell receptor beta chain was determined in a study of cytomegalovirus exposure and HLA in healthy donors. Using immunoSEQ multiplex PCR, the repertoire was profiled, and TCRdb retains in-frame clones only, with some absent. The sample yields under 400,000 clones, around 86% seen once. The CDR3 consists of 17 residues. CDR1 is SGHDN and CDR2 is FVKESK in the germline V gene. Unmatched junction bases numbered 12, after V lost 6 bases and J lost 2 bases. With respect to this clone: Its antigen is unidentified.

General study points: Under in vitro conditions, a few CMV-associated chains were confirmed as specific for CMV antigens.

Sequences were obtained from PBMCs. The origin of this receptor is a woman in her late teens or twenties in good health and CMV-seronegative. The V and J genes are TRBV14 and TRBJ2-1; 8 positions agree with TRBD2. The CDR3 region is CASRPSTSGAPYNEQFF. Here the CDR3 DNA reads TGTGCCAGCAGGCCCTCAACTAGCGGAGCCCCCTACAATGAGCAGTTCTTC.